This is a list of T cell receptor beta chains from one sample in a study of T cell responses to AZD1222 COVID-19 vaccine. Measured with immunoSEQ multiplex PCR; TCRdb has only the in-frame clones, and not every one. The data show 150,000 to 200,000 clones, 92% seen once. The sequenced sample was peripheral blood, obtained 28 days after the second AZD1222 dose. These receptors were obtained from an adult who received the AZD1222 COVID-19 vaccine. CDR3s include the opening cysteine and the closing phenylalanine or tryptophan. Each record gives: J gene, CDR3 length, V gene, CDR3 protein.

>TRBJ2-1|16|TRBV11-2
CASSFGDRDPYNEQFF
>TRBJ2-7|16|TRBV4-2
CASSQDWAGGIYEQYF
>TRBJ2-5|16|TRBV7-9
CASSLGVAGHLVTQYF
>TRBJ2-3|15|TRBV19
CASTSRGGSTDTQYF
>TRBJ1-5|17|TRBV4-1
CASSQETTTSSNQPQHF
>TRBJ2-5|15|TRBV5-1
CASSPDDRIQETQYF
>TRBJ2-1|11|TRBV7-9
CASRSYNEQFF
>TRBJ1-6|16|TRBV7-2
CASSERGDAYNSPLHF
>TRBJ1-1|15|TRBV29-1
CSVEVSPDLNTEAFF
>TRBJ2-7|13|TRBV12-3/TRBV12-4
CASSGYRDSEQYF
>TRBJ2-5|16|TRBV10-3
CAISDPSGGQGEGQYF
>TRBJ1-5|15|TRBV19
CASSSDRGQYQPQHF
>TRBJ1-1|14|TRBV5-6
CASSWDRMNTEAFF
>TRBJ1-6|13|TRBV6-5
CASRPVYNSPLHF
>TRBJ2-7|13|TRBV3-1/TRBV3-2
CASSFGPGAEQYF
>TRBJ2-2|13|TRBV5-1
CASSEANTGELFF
>TRBJ2-3|12|TRBV7-9
CASRGIADTQYF
>TRBJ1-1|14|TRBV13
CASSLDRQNTEAFF
>TRBJ1-4|15|TRBV19
CASSPPRGSNEKLFF
>TRBJ1-4|17|TRBV5-1
CASSLEAGETTNEKLFF
>TRBJ1-1|12|TRBV6-6
CAAGIRSSEAFF
>TRBJ2-3|14|TRBV29-1
CSVRLAGRTDTQYF
>TRBJ1-2|11|TRBV12-3/TRBV12-4
CASSRGYGYTF
>TRBJ1-2|15|TRBV10-2
CASSASTGFLGGYTF
>TRBJ2-3|13|TRBV6-4
CASSETGIDTQYF
>TRBJ1-1|11|TRBV30
CAWSQRLEAFF
>TRBJ2-1|14|TRBV7-9
CASSLWPPGDEQFF
>TRBJ1-5|13|TRBV20-1
CSASEGGNQPQHF
>TRBJ1-5|14|TRBV6-5
CASSMETDHQPQHF
>TRBJ1-1|14|TRBV13
CASSLTDRGNEAFF
>TRBJ1-5|13|TRBV19
CASSIDHGQPQHF
>TRBJ1-2|13|TRBV7-9
CASSFLQEDGYTF
>TRBJ1-4|11|TRBV6-2/TRBV6-3
CASSYNEKLFF
>TRBJ1-1|16|TRBV3-1/TRBV3-2
CASSRWISYGNTEAFF
>TRBJ2-5|16|TRBV6-2/TRBV6-3
CASSWFERGEQETQYF
>TRBJ1-2|12|TRBV15
CATSRDSGGYTF